The clone carrying this TCR delta chain was observed a few times. The antigen is not known. This DNA's translation differs at residue 17 from TCRdb's protein, which comes from a much larger clone; a read error is likely, and the protein shown is translated from the DNA. This specimen comes from a study of DNA immune sequencing with unique molecular identifiers. Study-wide background: Genomic DNA came from γδ T cells magnetically enriched from buffy coats. PBMC-derived γδ T cells were enriched by FACS. Study-level points and caveats: Healthy donor TRD clonotypes most often used TRDV2 joined to TRDJ1.

The germline V gene encodes CDR1 GEAIGNYY and CDR2 EKD. The CDR3 totals 20 residues. All 8 TRDV and 4 TRDJ genes were targeted in 32-plex amplification of genomic DNA. A 12-nucleotide UMI was added during approximately 3 barcoding PCR cycles before adapter PCR. TCRdb re-analyzed the multiplex PCR reads via CATT. The table lists some 4,500 delta-chain clones, over 9.5% of them singletons. The sequenced sample consisted of gamma-delta T cells enriched from blood buffy coat, or unenriched PBMCs (not recorded which). This chain links TRDV2 with TRDJ3, with 11 bases matching TRDD3. This clonotype was sampled from a human donor in good health. CDR3 nucleotide sequence: TGTGCCTGTGAACCGTACTGGGGGATAATAGGCTCCTGGGACACCCGAAAGATGTTTTTC. It encodes CACEPYWGIIGSWDTRKMFF.